These 9 T cell receptor beta chains came from one sample sequenced in a study of T cells after yellow fever vaccination. Each CDR3 protein gets one entry after TCRdb re-called the 5' RACE reads with MiXCR. The sample carries hundreds of thousands of distinct CDR3 sequences, approximately 13% recorded once. The sequencing here drew on PBMCs, taken on the day of the yellow fever booster vaccination. The receptor set was obtained from a man aged 25 to 45 who received the YFV17D yellow fever vaccine.

J is TRBJ2-3 and V is TRBV12-3 or TRBV12-4; 7 nucleotides line up with TRBD2. V shed 8 bases, J shed 4 bases, and the junction held 9 bases outside the gene matches. The CDR3 length is 14 residues. CDR3 bases: TGTGCCAGCTCCCTCGGCGGGAGTGCAGATACGCAGTATTTT. Translating it yields CASSLGGSADTQYF.

This clonotype appeared a few times. V gene TRBV5-4 combines with J gene TRBJ1-1; D uncertain. Germline loops: CDR1 SGHNT, CDR2 YYREEE (reference sequence). With 0 bases removed from V and 4 bases from J, the gap between germline ends came to 13 bases. CDR3 length: 15 residues. For the CDR3, the DNA is TGTGCCAGCAGCTTGGCCTCTACAGCATCCACTGAAGCTTTCTTT. Its protein is CASSLASTASTEAFF.

The rearrangement joins TRBV24-1 to TRBJ2-1; D is unclear. V was trimmed by 5 bases and J by 3 bases, leaving 22 bases between them. Germline CDR1 and CDR2: KGHDR and SFDVKD. CDR3 length: 18 residues. The CDR3: CATSALTSLPHNYNEQFF. CDR3 in DNA: TGTGCCACCAGTGCCTTGACCTCGTTACCCCATAACTACAATGAGCAGTTCTTC.

This clonotype has more than one count but fewer than ten. This chain uses TRBV6-2 or TRBV6-3 with TRBJ2-1, with D perhaps TRBD1 (5 bases). The germline gives CDR1 MNHEY, CDR2 SVGEGT. CDR3 length: 18 residues. The ends were cut back, 0 bases at V and 5 bases at J, with 20 bases in the middle. CDR3 DNA sequence: TGTGCCAGCAGTTACTCTAGGGGTTCCCGTCGCCTGAACAATGAGCAGTTCTTC. It yields the protein CASSYSRGSRRLNNEQFF.

This clonotype was counted ten times or more. The CDR3 loop reads CASSLGTGGFISADTQYF. The CDR3 DNA sequence: TGTGCCAGCAGCTTAGGGACAGGGGGGTTCATTTCCGCAGATACGCAGTATTTT. The gene calls are TRBV11-2 and TRBJ2-3, with 10 bases identical to TRBD1. The CDR3 loop spans 18 amino acids. With 1 base clipped from V and 4 bases from J, the junction kept 11 bases outside the gene matches. Germline CDR1 is SGHAT and CDR2 is FQNNGV.

This clonotype has at least ten counts. The chain combines TRBV29-1 with TRBJ2-5; D is undetermined. V gave up 6 bases and J gave up 3 bases, with 11 bases separating them. The germline CDR1 and CDR2 sequences are SQVTM and ANQGSEA. The CDR3 sequence is 12 residues long. In DNA, the CDR3 is TGCAGCGTCTCCCGATTCGAAGAGACCCAGTACTTC. Translated: CSVSRFEETQYF.

The table lists this clonotype with a few counts. This sequence joins TRBV20-1 and TRBJ2-5, with D unresolved. CDR3 length equals 12 residues. The V gene's germline CDR1 is DFQATT and CDR2 SNEGSKA (reference sequence). V lost 6 bases and J lost 2, with 10 bases in between. The CDR3 spells CSARPQQETQYF. For the CDR3, the DNA is TGCAGTGCCCGCCCGCAGCAAGAGACCCAGTACTTC.

This clonotype was seen only a few times. The chain has TRBV6-5 and TRBJ1-1; D is ambiguous. V was trimmed by 0 bases and J by 8 bases, leaving 10 bases between them. The CDR3 length is 13 residues. The germline V gene has CDR1 MNHEY and CDR2 SVGAGI. CDR3 sequence reads: CASSYSTGVEAFF. CDR3 bases: TGTGCCAGCAGTTACTCGACGGGAGTCGAAGCTTTCTTT.

There are a few counts of this clonotype. This rearrangement joins TRBV5-1 to TRBJ1-4, with a tentative D call TRBD1 (5 bases). The germline CDR1 and CDR2 sequences are SGHRS and YFSETQ. CDR3 length: 16 amino acids. The V gene lost 7 bases and the J gene lost 4 bases, with 20 bases spanning the gap. CDR3 amino acids: CASLLGPGGYNEKLFF. As DNA, the CDR3 is TGCGCCAGCCTCCTCGGCCCGGGGGGTTATAATGAAAAACTGTTTTTT.